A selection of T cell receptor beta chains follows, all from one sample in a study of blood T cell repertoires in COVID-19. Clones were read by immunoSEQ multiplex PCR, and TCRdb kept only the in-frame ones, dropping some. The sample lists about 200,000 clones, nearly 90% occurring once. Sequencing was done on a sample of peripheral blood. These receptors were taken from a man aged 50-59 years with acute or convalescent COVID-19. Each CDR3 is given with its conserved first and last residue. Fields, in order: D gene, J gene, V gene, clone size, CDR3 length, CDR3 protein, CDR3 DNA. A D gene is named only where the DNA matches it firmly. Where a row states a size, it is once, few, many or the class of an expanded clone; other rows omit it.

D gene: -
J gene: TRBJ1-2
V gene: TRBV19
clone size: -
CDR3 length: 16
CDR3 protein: CASMAPGTRANYGYTF
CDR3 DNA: TGTGCCAGTATGGCCCCCGGGACAAGGGCCAACTATGGCTACACCTTC

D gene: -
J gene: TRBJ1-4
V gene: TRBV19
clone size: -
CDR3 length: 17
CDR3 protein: CASSIPLNRATNEKLFF
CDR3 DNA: TGTGCCAGTAGTATACCTCTAAATCGGGCAACTAATGAAAAACTGTTTTTT

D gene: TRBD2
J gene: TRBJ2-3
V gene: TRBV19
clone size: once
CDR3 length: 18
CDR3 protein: CASGTSGRVGPSTDTQYF
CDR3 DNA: TGTGCCAGTGGGACTAGCGGGAGAGTGGGCCCTAGCACAGATACGCAGTATTTT

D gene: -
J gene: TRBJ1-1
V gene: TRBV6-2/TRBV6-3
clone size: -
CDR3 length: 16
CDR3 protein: CASSYRFTDRNTEAFF
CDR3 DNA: TGTGCCAGCAGTTACCGGTTTACAGATAGGAACACTGAAGCTTTCTTT

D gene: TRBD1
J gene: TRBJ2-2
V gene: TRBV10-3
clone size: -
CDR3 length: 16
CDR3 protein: CAISGGQGADTGELFF
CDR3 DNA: TGTGCCATCAGTGGGGGACAGGGGGCGGACACCGGGGAGCTGTTTTTT

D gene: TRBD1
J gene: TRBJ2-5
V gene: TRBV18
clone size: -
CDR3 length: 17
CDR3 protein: CASSPQTGAFKQETQYF
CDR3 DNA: TGTGCCAGCTCACCACAAACAGGGGCTTTTAAGCAAGAGACCCAGTACTTC

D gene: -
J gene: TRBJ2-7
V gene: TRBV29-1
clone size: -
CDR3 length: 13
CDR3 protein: CSVGRQETYEQYF
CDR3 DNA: TGCAGCGTTGGCAGACAGGAGACCTACGAGCAGTACTTC

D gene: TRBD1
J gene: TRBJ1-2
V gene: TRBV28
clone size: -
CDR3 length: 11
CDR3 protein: CASGQAYGYTF
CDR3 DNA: TGTGCCAGCGGACAGGCCTATGGCTACACCTTC

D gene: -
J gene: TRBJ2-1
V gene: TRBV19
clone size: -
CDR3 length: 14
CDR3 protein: CASSIEARGNEQFF
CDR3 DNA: TGTGCCAGTAGTATAGAAGCCAGGGGCAATGAGCAGTTCTTC

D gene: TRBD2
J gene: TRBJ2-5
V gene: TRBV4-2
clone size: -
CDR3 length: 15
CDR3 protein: CASSKTSGGSETQYF
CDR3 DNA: TGTGCCAGCAGCAAAACTAGCGGGGGGTCCGAGACCCAGTACTTC

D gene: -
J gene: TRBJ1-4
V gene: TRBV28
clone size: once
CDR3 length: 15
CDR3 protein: CASRTRGVEDEKLFF
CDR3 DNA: TGTGCCAGCAGAACCCGGGGAGTCGAGGATGAAAAACTGTTTTTT

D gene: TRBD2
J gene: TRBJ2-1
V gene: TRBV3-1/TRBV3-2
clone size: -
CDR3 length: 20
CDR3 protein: CASSSPGLAGGPSSYNEQFF
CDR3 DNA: TGTGCCAGCAGTTCTCCGGGACTAGCGGGAGGGCCTAGCTCCTACAATGAGCAGTTCTTC

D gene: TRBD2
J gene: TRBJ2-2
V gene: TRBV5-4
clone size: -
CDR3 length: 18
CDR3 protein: CASSLALAGAPNTGELFF
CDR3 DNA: TGTGCCAGCAGCTTGGCTCTAGCGGGAGCGCCGAACACCGGGGAGCTGTTTTTT

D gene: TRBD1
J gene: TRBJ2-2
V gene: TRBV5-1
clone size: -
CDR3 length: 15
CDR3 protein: CASSSGQTNTGELFF
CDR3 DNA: TGCGCCAGCAGCTCGGGACAGACGAACACCGGGGAGCTGTTTTTT

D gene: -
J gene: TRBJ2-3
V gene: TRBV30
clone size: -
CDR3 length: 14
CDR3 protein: CAWSRTELTDTQYF
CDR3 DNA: TGTGCCTGGAGTAGGACAGAACTCACAGATACGCAGTATTTT

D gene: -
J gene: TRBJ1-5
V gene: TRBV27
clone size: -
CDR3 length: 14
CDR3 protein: CASSFSGGDQPQHF
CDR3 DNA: TGTGCCAGCAGTTTCTCGGGGGGCGATCAGCCCCAGCATTTT

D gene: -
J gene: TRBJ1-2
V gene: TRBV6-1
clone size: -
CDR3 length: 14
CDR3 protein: CASSESLQNYGYTF
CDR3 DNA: TGTGCCAGCAGTGAATCCCTACAGAACTATGGCTACACCTTC

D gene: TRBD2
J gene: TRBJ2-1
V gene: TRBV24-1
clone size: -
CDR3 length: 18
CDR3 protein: CATGSGSSGEGYYNEQFF
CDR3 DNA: TGTGCCACCGGCTCGGGGTCTAGCGGTGAGGGGTACTACAATGAGCAGTTCTTC

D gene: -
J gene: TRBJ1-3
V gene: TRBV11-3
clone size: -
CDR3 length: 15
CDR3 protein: CASSFGGASGNTIYF
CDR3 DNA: TGTGCCAGCAGCTTTGGCGGAGCCTCTGGAAACACCATATATTTT

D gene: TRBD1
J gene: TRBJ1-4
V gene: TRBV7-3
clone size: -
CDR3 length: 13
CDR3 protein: CASSSQTGTELFF
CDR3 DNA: TGTGCCAGCAGCTCCCAAACCGGGACAGAGCTGTTTTTT